The rows below give T cell receptor beta chains drawn from one sample of a study of T-cell reconstitution after alpha-beta-depleted transplantation in children. TCRdb recomputed calls from the PCR reads with MiXCR, one row per CDR3 protein. The table records some 600,000 distinct CDR3 sequences, over 10% of them present only once. Source: PBMCs, mostly from graft donor cells, taken 360 days after TCRalphabeta/CD19-depleted stem cell transplant. These receptors were taken from a male patient under 18 who had a stem cell transplant for acute myeloid leukemia, so the T cells may come from the graft donor. Each CDR3 is given with its conserved first and last residue. The order of the fields is V gene, clone size, D gene, J gene, CDR3 DNA, CDR3 protein. D genes are given only for firm matches. Not every row has a clone size; where given, it reads once, few, many or a size class.

v_gene: TRBV14; abundance: many; d_gene: NA; j_gene: TRBJ1-6; CDR3nt: TGTGCCAGCAGCCAACCCAAGTCGCCCCTCCACTTT; CDR3aa: CASSQPKSPLHF
v_gene: TRBV28; abundance: NA; d_gene: TRBD1; j_gene: TRBJ1-2; CDR3nt: TGTGCCAGCAGTTCCCCGGGACAGGGGGTTGCTGACTATGGCTACACCTTC; CDR3aa: CASSSPGQGVADYGYTF
v_gene: TRBV29-1; abundance: NA; d_gene: NA; j_gene: TRBJ2-7; CDR3nt: TGCAGCGTTGTGGGGCTGGCCAACTACGAGCAGTACTTC; CDR3aa: CSVVGLANYEQYF
v_gene: TRBV5-5; abundance: many; d_gene: NA; j_gene: TRBJ2-1; CDR3nt: TGTGCCAGCAGCTTGGATTGGGATGAGCAGTTCTTC; CDR3aa: CASSLDWDEQFF
v_gene: TRBV12-5; abundance: many; d_gene: NA; j_gene: TRBJ2-1; CDR3nt: TGTGCTAGTGGTTTCGGGACGGCTGAGCAGTTCTTC; CDR3aa: CASGFGTAEQFF
v_gene: TRBV20-1; abundance: few; d_gene: NA; j_gene: TRBJ2-7; CDR3nt: TGCAGTCCCTACTCCGTAGGGGGGTACGAGCAGTACTTC; CDR3aa: CSPYSVGGYEQYF
v_gene: TRBV20-1; abundance: many; d_gene: NA; j_gene: TRBJ2-3; CDR3nt: TGCAGTGCTAGTCTGCAGGGCGCGAGAACAGATACGCAGTATTTT; CDR3aa: CSASLQGARTDTQYF
v_gene: TRBV24-1; abundance: NA; d_gene: NA; j_gene: TRBJ2-1; CDR3nt: TGTGCCACCAGTGAATTGTTGGGTGAGCAGTTCTTC; CDR3aa: CATSELLGEQFF
v_gene: TRBV4-2; abundance: NA; d_gene: NA; j_gene: TRBJ2-7; CDR3nt: TGTGCCAGTGGACCACTGGCTGGCGAGCAGTACTTC; CDR3aa: CASGPLAGEQYF
v_gene: TRBV5-1; abundance: NA; d_gene: TRBD2; j_gene: TRBJ2-1; CDR3nt: TGCGCCAGTTCAGCGGGAGGGCCAGATGAGCAGTTCTTC; CDR3aa: CASSAGGPDEQFF
v_gene: TRBV29-1; abundance: NA; d_gene: TRBD1; j_gene: TRBJ2-4; CDR3nt: TGCAGCGTTGAAGACGGTTCCGGGACAGCAAACATTCAGTACTTC; CDR3aa: CSVEDGSGTANIQYF
v_gene: TRBV2; abundance: few; d_gene: NA; j_gene: TRBJ2-1; CDR3nt: TGTGCCAGCAGTGATAGTAGATTCGGGGAGCAGTTCTTC; CDR3aa: CASSDSRFGEQFF
v_gene: TRBV5-6; abundance: NA; d_gene: NA; j_gene: TRBJ2-3; CDR3nt: TGTGCCAGCAGCTTTCTAGAAGCCTATACGCAGTATTTT; CDR3aa: CASSFLEAYTQYF
v_gene: TRBV27; abundance: many; d_gene: NA; j_gene: TRBJ2-7; CDR3nt: TGTGCCAGCAGTCTAATTTTCCCGGGGAGCTACGAGCAGTACTTC; CDR3aa: CASSLIFPGSYEQYF
v_gene: TRBV28; abundance: few; d_gene: NA; j_gene: TRBJ2-5; CDR3nt: TGTGCCAGTACCCCCACAGGGCCCCGGGAGACCCAGTACTTC; CDR3aa: CASTPTGPRETQYF
v_gene: TRBV5-6; abundance: NA; d_gene: NA; j_gene: TRBJ2-5; CDR3nt: TGTGCCAGCAGCTTGCTGGGGCTTAGGACCCAGTACTTC; CDR3aa: CASSLLGLRTQYF
v_gene: TRBV6-1; abundance: NA; d_gene: TRBD2; j_gene: TRBJ2-5; CDR3nt: TGTGCCAGCAGCCACGACATCCGACTAGCGGGGAAACAAGAGACCCAGTACTTC; CDR3aa: CASSHDIRLAGKQETQYF
v_gene: TRBV11-2; abundance: few; d_gene: NA; j_gene: TRBJ2-2; CDR3nt: TGTGCCAGCAGCTTAGTCTTACCGAACACCGGGGAGCTGTTTTTT; CDR3aa: CASSLVLPNTGELFF
v_gene: TRBV20-1; abundance: few; d_gene: NA; j_gene: TRBJ2-2; CDR3nt: TGCAGTGCCCCCTCCTCGGGGACGCCCGGGGAGCTGTTTTTT; CDR3aa: CSAPSSGTPGELFF
v_gene: TRBV11-2; abundance: few; d_gene: TRBD2; j_gene: TRBJ2-3; CDR3nt: TGTGCCAGCAGCTTTTCCGAGGGAGGGACTAGCGTACCTAGCACAGATACGCAGTATTTT; CDR3aa: CASSFSEGGTSVPSTDTQYF
v_gene: TRBV29-1; abundance: few; d_gene: NA; j_gene: TRBJ2-7; CDR3nt: TGCAGCGTTGAGCCCTTACGTGGCTACGAGCAGTACTTC; CDR3aa: CSVEPLRGYEQYF
v_gene: TRBV29-1; abundance: NA; d_gene: TRBD2; j_gene: TRBJ2-5; CDR3nt: TGCAGCGTAGAGGGACTAGCGGGAGTTTTTCAAGAGGCCCAGTACTTC; CDR3aa: CSVEGLAGVFQEAQYF
v_gene: TRBV11-1; abundance: NA; d_gene: NA; j_gene: TRBJ2-7; CDR3nt: TGTGCCAGCAGCTTACCGGGACTCGCTGTCGAGCAGTACTTC; CDR3aa: CASSLPGLAVEQYF
v_gene: TRBV28; abundance: few; d_gene: NA; j_gene: TRBJ2-7; CDR3nt: TGTGCCAGCGTGTCGTGGGTTCACTCCTACGAGCAGTACTTC; CDR3aa: CASVSWVHSYEQYF
v_gene: TRBV7-6; abundance: many; d_gene: NA; j_gene: TRBJ1-5; CDR3nt: TGTGCCAGCAGCTTCCGACCGGATCAGCCCCAGCATTTT; CDR3aa: CASSFRPDQPQHF
v_gene: TRBV5-1; abundance: many; d_gene: NA; j_gene: TRBJ1-1; CDR3nt: TGCGCCAGCAGCTTGGGGTCGGGCCGGACTGAAGCTTTCTTT; CDR3aa: CASSLGSGRTEAFF
v_gene: TRBV28; abundance: few; d_gene: TRBD2; j_gene: TRBJ2-1; CDR3nt: TGTGCCAGCAGCCCATCCGGATCCTGGACTAGCGGGGGACCCGTGAATGAGCAGTTCTTC; CDR3aa: CASSPSGSWTSGGPVNEQFF
v_gene: TRBV27; abundance: few; d_gene: TRBD2; j_gene: TRBJ2-7; CDR3nt: TGTGCCAGCAGTTTTGCGGCGACTAGCGGGAGTTACGAGCAGTACTTC; CDR3aa: CASSFAATSGSYEQYF
v_gene: TRBV27; abundance: few; d_gene: TRBD1; j_gene: TRBJ1-2; CDR3nt: TGTGCCAGCAGTATTTCGACAGGGGGCATACATGGCTACACCTTC; CDR3aa: CASSISTGGIHGYTF
v_gene: TRBV11-2; abundance: NA; d_gene: TRBD1; j_gene: TRBJ2-5; CDR3nt: TGTGCCAGCAGCTTCCGGGACAGGGAACTTCTTGTGCAAGAGACCCAGTACTTC; CDR3aa: CASSFRDRELLVQETQYF
v_gene: TRBV7-9; abundance: many; d_gene: TRBD1; j_gene: TRBJ1-1; CDR3nt: TGTGCCAGCAGCTTAGAGACAGGGGGTAACACTGAAGCTTTCTTT; CDR3aa: CASSLETGGNTEAFF
v_gene: TRBV12-3/TRBV12-4; abundance: NA; d_gene: NA; j_gene: TRBJ2-7; CDR3nt: TGTGCCAGCAGTTTCTCGGTTAGCGATAGAAGCTCCTACGAGCAGTACTTC; CDR3aa: CASSFSVSDRSSYEQYF
v_gene: TRBV29-1; abundance: few; d_gene: TRBD2; j_gene: TRBJ2-1; CDR3nt: TGCAGCGACAGCGGGGGACTAGAGGAGGACTACAATGAGCAGTTCTTC; CDR3aa: CSDSGGLEEDYNEQFF
v_gene: TRBV20-1; abundance: NA; d_gene: TRBD2; j_gene: TRBJ2-7; CDR3nt: TGCAGTGCTAGGAGCGGGACTAGCGGAACCTACGAGCAGTACTTC; CDR3aa: CSARSGTSGTYEQYF
v_gene: TRBV4-3; abundance: NA; d_gene: TRBD2; j_gene: TRBJ2-1; CDR3nt: TGCGCCAGCAGCCAAGATTTTAGCGGGAGGGGGTCCTACAATGAGCAGTTCTTC; CDR3aa: CASSQDFSGRGSYNEQFF
v_gene: TRBV20-1; abundance: few; d_gene: NA; j_gene: TRBJ2-7; CDR3nt: TGCAGTGCCCCCCACTTGGGGGCCCCCTACGAGCAGTACTTC; CDR3aa: CSAPHLGAPYEQYF